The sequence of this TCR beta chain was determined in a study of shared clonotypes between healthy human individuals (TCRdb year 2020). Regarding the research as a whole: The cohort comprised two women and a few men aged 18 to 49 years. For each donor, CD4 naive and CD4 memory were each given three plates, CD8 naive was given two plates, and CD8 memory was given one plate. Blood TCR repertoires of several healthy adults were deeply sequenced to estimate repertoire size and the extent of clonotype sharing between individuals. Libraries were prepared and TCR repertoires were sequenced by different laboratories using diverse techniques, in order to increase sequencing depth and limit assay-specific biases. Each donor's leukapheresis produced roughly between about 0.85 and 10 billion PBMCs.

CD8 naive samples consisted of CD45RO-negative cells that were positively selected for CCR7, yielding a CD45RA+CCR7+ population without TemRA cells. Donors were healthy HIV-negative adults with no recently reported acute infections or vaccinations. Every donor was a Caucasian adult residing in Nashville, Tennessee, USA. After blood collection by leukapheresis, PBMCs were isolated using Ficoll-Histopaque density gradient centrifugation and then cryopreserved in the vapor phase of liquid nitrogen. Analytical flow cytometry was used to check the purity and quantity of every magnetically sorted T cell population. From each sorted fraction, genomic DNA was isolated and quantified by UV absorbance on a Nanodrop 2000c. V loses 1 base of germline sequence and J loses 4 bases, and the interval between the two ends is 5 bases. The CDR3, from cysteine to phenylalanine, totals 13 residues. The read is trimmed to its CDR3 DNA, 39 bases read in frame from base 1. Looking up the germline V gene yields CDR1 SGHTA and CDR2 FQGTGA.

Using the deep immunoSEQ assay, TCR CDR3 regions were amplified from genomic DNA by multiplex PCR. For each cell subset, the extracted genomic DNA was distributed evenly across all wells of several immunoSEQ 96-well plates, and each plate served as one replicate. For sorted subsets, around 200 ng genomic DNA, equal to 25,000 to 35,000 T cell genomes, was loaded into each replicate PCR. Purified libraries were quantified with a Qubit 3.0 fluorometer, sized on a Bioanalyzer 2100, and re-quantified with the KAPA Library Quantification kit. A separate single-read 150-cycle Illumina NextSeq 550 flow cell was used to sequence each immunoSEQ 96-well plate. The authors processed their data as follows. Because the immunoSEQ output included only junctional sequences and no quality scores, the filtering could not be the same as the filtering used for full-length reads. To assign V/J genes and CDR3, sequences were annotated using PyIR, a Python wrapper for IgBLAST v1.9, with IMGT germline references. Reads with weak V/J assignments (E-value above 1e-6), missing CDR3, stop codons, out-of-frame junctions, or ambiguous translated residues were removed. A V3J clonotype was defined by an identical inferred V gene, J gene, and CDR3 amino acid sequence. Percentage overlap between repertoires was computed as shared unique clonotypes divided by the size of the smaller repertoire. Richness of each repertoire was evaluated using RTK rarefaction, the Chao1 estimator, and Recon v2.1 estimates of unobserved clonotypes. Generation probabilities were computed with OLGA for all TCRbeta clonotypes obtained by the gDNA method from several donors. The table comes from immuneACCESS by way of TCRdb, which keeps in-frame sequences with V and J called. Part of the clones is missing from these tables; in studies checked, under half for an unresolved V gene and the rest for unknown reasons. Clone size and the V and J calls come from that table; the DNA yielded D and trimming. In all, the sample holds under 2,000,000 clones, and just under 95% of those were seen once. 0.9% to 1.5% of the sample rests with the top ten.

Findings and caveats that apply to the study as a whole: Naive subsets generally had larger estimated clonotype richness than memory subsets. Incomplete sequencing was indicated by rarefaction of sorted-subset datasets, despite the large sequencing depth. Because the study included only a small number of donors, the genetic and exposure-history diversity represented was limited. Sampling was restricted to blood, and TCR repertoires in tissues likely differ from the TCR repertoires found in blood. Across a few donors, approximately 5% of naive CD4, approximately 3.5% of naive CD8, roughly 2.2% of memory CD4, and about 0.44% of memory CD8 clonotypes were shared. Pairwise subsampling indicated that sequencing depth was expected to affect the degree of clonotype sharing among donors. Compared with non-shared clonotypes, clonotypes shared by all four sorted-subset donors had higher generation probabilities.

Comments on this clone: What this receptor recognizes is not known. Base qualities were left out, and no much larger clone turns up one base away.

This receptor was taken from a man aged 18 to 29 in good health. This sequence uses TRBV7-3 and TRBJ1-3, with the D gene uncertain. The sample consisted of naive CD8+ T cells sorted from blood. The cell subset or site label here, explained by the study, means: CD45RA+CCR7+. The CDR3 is CASSLKVGNTIYF. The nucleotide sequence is TGTGCCAGCAGCTTAAAGGTCGGAAACACCATATATTTT. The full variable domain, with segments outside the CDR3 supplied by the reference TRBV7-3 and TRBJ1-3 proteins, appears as GAGVSQTPSNKVTEKGKYVELRCDPISGHTALYWYRQSLGQGPEFLIYFQGTGAADDSGLPNDRFFAVRPEGSVSTLKIQRTERGDSAVYLCASSLKVGNTIYFGEGSWLTVV.